This T cell receptor beta chain comes out of a study of blood T cell repertoires in COVID-19. Overall study context: Researchers got acute and convalescent COVID-19 samples from the United States, Italy and Spain. The analysed material was cDNA or gDNA that came from T cells, B-cell-depleted T cells, or PBMCs.

Original methodology: Amplification of reference gene primers provided the estimated nucleated cell counts. TCRdb keeps only in-frame clones here, not all; method: immunoSEQ multiplex PCR. V, J and clone size are those of that table, while D and trimming were read from the DNA. The sample has roughly 110,000 clones; 65% to 85% are singletons. The CDR3 covers 15 residues. Germline lookup yields CDR1 ENHRY and CDR2 SYGVKD. V was clipped by 6 bases and J by 1 base; unmatched bases: 9. The V call is TRBV10-3, the J call TRBJ2-7, with 7 bases fitting TRBD1. The receptor was isolated from a man between 50 and 59 years old with acute or convalescent COVID-19. The sample consisted of peripheral blood. The CDR3 DNA reads as TGTGCCATCAGCAGAGACAGGGTGATTTCCTACGAGCAGTACTTC. As protein: CAISRDRVISYEQYF.